Listed here are 8 T cell receptor beta chains from one sample, sequenced in a study of cytomegalovirus exposure and HLA in healthy donors. Vbeta (60) and Jbeta (13) primers were used in the PCR. Sequenced by immunoSEQ multiplex PCR; TCRdb stores in-frame clones only, minus some. The table records about 120,000 clones, around 70% of them present only once. Sequencing was done on a sample of PBMCs. The receptors shown here come from a male donor in good health and CMV-seronegative.

This CDR3 reads CATQGQMNTEAFF. The CDR3 nucleotides read TGTGCCACCCAGGGACAGATGAACACTGAAGCTTTCTTT. The gene calls are TRBV15 and TRBJ1-1; TRBD1 matches 7 bases. This CDR3 has 13 residues. V was clipped by 8 bases and J by 0 bases; unmatched bases: 3. CDR1 LNHNV and CDR2 YYDKDF come from the germline V gene (reference sequence).

Regarding this clone: One junction end disagrees with the germline gene, perhaps due to a read error. The rearrangement joins TRBV7-9 to TRBJ2-7; possibly TRBD2 for D (7 bases). The CDR3 covers 14 residues. Looked up from germline, CDR1 is SEHNR and CDR2 is FQNEAQ (reference sequence). The DNA for the CDR3 is TGTTCCAGCAGAAGGGGGGGAAGTTCCTACGAGCAGTACTTC. Translated: CSSRRGGSSYEQYF.

In its sample, this clone was seen a few times. The chain carries TRBV2 and TRBJ1-1; tentatively, D is TRBD1 (6 bases). V was cut by 6 bases and J by 1 base, with 9 bases left in between. Germline lookup yields CDR1 SNHLY and CDR2 FYNNEI. This CDR3 has 13 amino acids. CDR3 in DNA: TGTGCCAGCAGAGACAGGACGAACACTGAAGCTTTCTTT. Encoded protein: CASRDRTNTEAFF.

The chain has TRBV21-1 and TRBJ2-3; no DNA check was done on the table's D call, TRBD1. TRBV21-1 is tagged as a pseudogene. The CDR3 totals 17 residues. The CDR3 DNA reads as TGTGCCAGCAGCAAAGTGGTCCAGGGGGCTTTGACAGATACGCAGTATTTT. The encoded protein is CASSKVVQGALTDTQYF.

The V and J genes are TRBV4-1 and TRBJ2-7; perhaps TRBD1 as D (5 bases). Germline lookup yields CDR1 MGHRA and CDR2 YSYEKL. Trimming left V 0 bases short and J 3 bases short, with 12 bases between. The CDR3 contains 15 residues. The CDR3 region is CASSQDLRQNYEQYF. As DNA, the CDR3 is TGCGCCAGCAGCCAAGATCTCAGACAGAACTACGAGCAGTACTTC.

Here the CDR3 reads CASSLAGPHTQYF. The CDR3 bases are TGTGCCAGCAGCTTAGCTGGGCCCCATACGCAGTATTTT. The chain joins TRBV7-2 to TRBJ2-3; D not resolved. V was pared by 0 bases and J by 7 bases, with 8 bases between. Per germline, CDR1 SGHTA and CDR2 FQGNSA. The CDR3 is made up of 13 amino acids.

This chain joins TRBV30 and TRBJ1-1, with no clear D. Germline loops: CDR1 GTSNPN, CDR2 SVGIG (reference sequence). The CDR3 consists of 15 residues. V was pared by 0 bases and J by 7 bases, with 18 bases between. For the CDR3, the DNA is TGTGCCTGGAGTGTACTTACCCCCCTACAGAATGAAGCTTTCTTT. Amino acid sequence: CAWSVLTPLQNEAFF.

The genes are TRBV6-6 and TRBJ2-3; no firm D call. Germline-derived CDR1 and CDR2 are MNHNY and SVGAGI (reference sequence). The CDR3 sequence is 16 residues long. V was shortened by 3 bases and J by 0 bases, with 13 bases between the two germline ends. For the CDR3, the DNA is TGTGCCAGCAGTTATGGTAGCAGATCTAGCACAGATACGCAGTATTTT. Its translation is CASSYGSRSSTDTQYF.